This T cell receptor (beta chain) was recovered during a study of CD8 T cells in ankylosing spondylitis. General study results and limits: Characteristic of ankylosing spondylitis blood, it appeared, was a TCR beta motif comprising about eight highly homologous variants. Reactive arthritis synovial fluid and blood were previously reported to contain some motif variants.

From the 5' RACE reads, TCRdb called clonotypes with MiXCR, one entry per CDR3 protein. Of 340,000 or so distinct CDR3 sequences listed, roughly 14% were seen once; the top ten hold approximately 0.99%. Germline loops: CDR1 MNHNS, CDR2 SASEGT. CDR3 length: 15 amino acids. Trimming pared 11 bases from V and 0 bases from J, leaving 16 bases between. This clonotype was detected only a few times. Its antigen is as yet unknown. The specimen was blood, either unsorted or a sorted T cell fraction (not recorded which). This chain uses TRBV6-1 with TRBJ2-2; possible D gene TRBD1, 6 bases. The clonotype comes from a male donor with ankylosing spondylitis or in good health (not recorded which). The CDR3 DNA is TGTGCCGGCAAACCCGGGACACCGAACACCGGGGAGCTGTTTTTT. Translation gives CAGKPGTPNTGELFF.